This entry concerns a single TCR beta chain. Its antigen is not known. The sample's time point: week 23, last vaccination. What each vaccine dose contained was 300 ug of mutant IDH1 20-mer peptide, accompanied by topical imiquimod. The donors' diagnosis was new WHO grade 3 or 4 astrocytoma that was IDH1-mutant and ATRX-lost. This sample was included in a study of a mutant IDH1 vaccine in newly diagnosed glioma. Turning to the study itself: Across weeks 1, 3, 5, 7, 11, 15, 19 and 23, patients received a vaccination each time, eight in all. Investigators started vaccination 4-6 weeks after radiotherapy alone, or with temozolomide cycles. Pretreatment consisted of radiotherapy, temozolomide, or both, with most receiving both.

Sequencing was performed with immunoSEQ multiplex PCR; in TCRdb, only in-frame clones are kept and a portion is missing. The sample consists of over 50,000 clones, 84% of them appearing once. This material consisted of PBMCs, taken from a glioma patient whose treatment included an IDH1 peptide vaccine. The clonotype was recovered from a man between 18 and 35 years old with glioma.

The CDR3 nucleotides are TGTGCCAGCAGCTCCGGTTGGGGCAGTTTAAACACTGAAGCTTTCTTT. This gives the protein CASSSGWGSLNTEAFF. The chain links TRBV11-1 to TRBJ1-1, with a weak D call TRBD1 (5 bases). From germline, CDR1 is SGHAT and CDR2 FQDESV (reference sequence). This CDR3 comprises 16 residues. Trimming removed 4 bases at V and 2 bases at J, with 17 bases between.